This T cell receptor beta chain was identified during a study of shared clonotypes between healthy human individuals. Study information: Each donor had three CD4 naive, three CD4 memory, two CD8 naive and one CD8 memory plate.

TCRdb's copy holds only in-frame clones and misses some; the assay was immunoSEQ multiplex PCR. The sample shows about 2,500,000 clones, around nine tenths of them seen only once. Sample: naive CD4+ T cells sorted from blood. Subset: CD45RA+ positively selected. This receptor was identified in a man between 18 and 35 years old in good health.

CDR3 loop: CAPRGVTSGRWNEQFF. The CDR3 bases are TGTGCCCCTCGAGGGGTCACTAGCGGGAGGTGGAATGAGCAGTTCTTC. The rearrangement links TRBV2 to TRBJ2-1; 12 bases match TRBD2. Germline CDR1 is SNHLY and CDR2 is FYNNEI. V shed 11 bases, J shed 7 bases, and the junction held 15 bases outside the gene matches. This CDR3 has 16 residues.